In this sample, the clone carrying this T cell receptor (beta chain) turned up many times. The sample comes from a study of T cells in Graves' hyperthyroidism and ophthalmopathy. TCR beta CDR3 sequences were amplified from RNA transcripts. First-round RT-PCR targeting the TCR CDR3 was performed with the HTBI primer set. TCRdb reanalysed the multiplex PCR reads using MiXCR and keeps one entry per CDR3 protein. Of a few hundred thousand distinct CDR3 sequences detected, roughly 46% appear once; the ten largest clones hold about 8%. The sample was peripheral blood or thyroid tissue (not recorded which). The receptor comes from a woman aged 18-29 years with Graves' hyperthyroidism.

CDR3 DNA: TGTGCCACCAGAAAAATTGGAGAGTTGGATGGCTACACCTTC. This translates into CATRKIGELDGYTF. The chain recombines TRBV15 with TRBJ1-2; D not resolved. The germline CDR1 and CDR2 sequences are LNHNV and YYDKDF (reference sequence). V was cut by 6 bases and J by 6 bases, with 17 bases left in between. The CDR3 runs to 14 residues.